A single sample gave rise to the 29 T cell receptor beta chains below, sequenced in a study. In TCRdb, the RT-PCR reads were re-called with MiXCR into one record per CDR3 protein. The sample gives more than 550,000 distinct CDR3 sequences, around 14% of which show up once; roughly 3.6% is in the top ten. The sequenced material came from memory CD4+ T cells from blood. All receptors derive from a female donor in good health, serving as a healthy control.

The chain's CDR3 is CSARDDRGFNQPQHF. CDR3 DNA: TGCAGTGCTAGAGACGATAGGGGCTTCAATCAGCCCCAGCATTTT. The chain recombines TRBV20-1 with TRBJ1-5; a weak D match, TRBD1 (5 bases). The CDR3 has 15 amino acids. From germline, CDR1 is DFQATT and CDR2 SNEGSKA (reference sequence). V was cut by 0 bases and J by 3 bases, with 12 bases left in between.

This rearrangement joins TRBV20-1 to TRBJ1-1; perhaps TRBD1 as D (6 bases). Germline V gene data show CDR1 as DFQATT and CDR2 as SNEGSKA (reference sequence). The CDR3 extends over 15 amino acids. Trimming removed 5 bases from V and 6 bases from J, with 22 bases in between. CDR3 region: CSAGTTGLRGAEAFF. Written as DNA, the CDR3 is TGCAGTGCTGGGACGACAGGTCTACGGGGGGCTGAAGCTTTCTTT.

The chain uses TRBV5-6 and TRBJ1-1; tentative D call: TRBD1 (5 bases). The CDR3 contains 12 residues. V lost 2 bases, J lost 10 bases, and 12 bases lay in between. Germline CDR1 reads SGHDT; CDR2 reads YYEEEE. The CDR3 sequence is CASSLGVNAAFF. CDR3 sequence (DNA): TGTGCCAGCAGCTTAGGGGTGAATGCAGCTTTCTTT.

The chain has TRBV3-1 and TRBJ2-1; TRBD2 agrees at 7 bases. The CDR3 has 16 residues. The trim removed 1 base at V and 5 bases at J, leaving 8 bases unmatched. Germline CDR1 reads LGHDT; CDR2 reads YNNKEL (reference sequence). Here the CDR3 DNA reads TGTGCCAGCAGCCAAGGCCAACTAGCGATCCACAATGAGCAGTTCTTC. Translated: CASSQGQLAIHNEQFF.

This clonotype was detected only a few times. J is TRBJ1-5 and V is TRBV5-6, with no clear D. There are 14 residues in the CDR3. Germline V gene lookup returns CDR1 SGHDT and CDR2 YYEEEE. Trimming took 0 bases from V and 5 from J, leaving 9 bases between them. The chain's CDR3 is CASSLGAPDQPQHF. The CDR3 region has the DNA TGTGCCAGCAGCTTGGGGGCCCCTGATCAGCCCCAGCATTTT. The full variable domain, rest sourced from reference TRBV5-6 and TRBJ1-5, is DAGVTQSPTHLIKTRGQQVTLRCSPKSGHDTVSWYQQALGQGPQFIFQYYEEEERQRGNFPDRFSGHQFPNYSSELNVNALLLGDSALYLCASSLGAPDQPQHFGDGTRLSIL.

This clonotype was counted only a few times. The chain joins TRBV5-1 to TRBJ2-6, with D tentatively TRBD1 (5 bases). The ends were cut back, 0 bases at V and 0 bases at J, with 7 bases in the middle. The CDR3 extends over 16 amino acids. Germline assignment: CDR1 SGHRS and CDR2 YFSETQ. CDR3 residues: CASSLAGNSGANVLTF. The CDR3 DNA reads TGCGCCAGCAGCTTGGCAGGGAACTCTGGGGCCAACGTCCTGACTTTC.

The V gene is TRBV9, the J gene TRBJ2-3; 13 positions match TRBD2. CDR1 and CDR2 (germline): SGDLS, YYNGEE. V lost 3 bases to trimming and J lost 6 bases; unmatched junction nucleotides: 10. CDR3 length equals 17 residues. As DNA, the CDR3 is TGTGCCAGCAGCGATCCCAGACTAGCGGGAGGTATGGATACGCAGTATTTT. This encodes CASSDPRLAGGMDTQYF.

The rearrangement uses TRBV6-1 and TRBJ1-5; 9 bases line up with TRBD1. CDR3 size: 15 residues. Germline values: CDR1 MNHNS, CDR2 SASEGT. V lost 4 bases and J lost 7; bases outside the gene matches: 8. CDR3 DNA: TGTGCCAGCAGTGCCGCCTGGACAGGGGAACAGCCCCAGCATTTT. Its translation: CASSAAWTGEQPQHF.

V and J are TRBV11-2 and TRBJ1-1; 7 nucleotides line up with TRBD1. In germline, CDR1 is SGHAT, CDR2 FQNNGV. The trim removed 4 bases at V and 2 bases at J, leaving 7 bases unmatched. CDR3 length equals 15 residues. CDR3 sequence: CASSWEQGLNTEAFF. In DNA, the CDR3 is TGTGCCAGCAGCTGGGAACAGGGGCTTAACACTGAAGCTTTCTTT.

As for this clonotype: This may be a read error: a much more frequent sequence differs by one nucleotide. V is TRBV29-1 and J is TRBJ2-7; no clear D gene. The CDR3 totals 13 residues. Germline V lookup: CDR1 SQVTM, CDR2 ANQGSEA. V was cut by 0 bases and J by 6 bases, with 12 bases left in between. CDR3 sequence: CSVEDGVRCEQYF. In nucleotides, the CDR3 is TGCAGCGTTGAAGATGGGGTCCGCTGCGAGCAGTACTTC.

This chain uses TRBV6-2 or TRBV6-3 with TRBJ1-2; a possible D gene is TRBD1 (5 bases). Germline V CDR1 and CDR2: MNHEY, SVGEGT. Trimming left V 6 bases short and J 3 bases short, with 11 bases between. The CDR3 length is 13 residues. DNA of the CDR3: TGTGCCAGCAGCGCGGGGGAACACTATGGCTACACCTTC. Protein product: CASSAGEHYGYTF.

The chain has TRBV20-1 and TRBJ2-4; TRBD2 might be the D (6 bases). The germline V gene encodes CDR1 DFQATT and CDR2 SNEGSKA (reference sequence). V dropped 3 bases and J dropped 6 bases, with 18 bases sitting between them. The CDR3 is 15 residues long. The CDR3 DNA reads TGCAGTGCTAGGAGAACCGGGACTCAGACAAACATTCAGTACTTC. This gives the protein CSARRTGTQTNIQYF.

The chain joins TRBV18 to TRBJ2-2; TRBD1 might be the D (5 bases). This CDR3 region has 16 residues. Germline CDR1 reads KGHSH; CDR2 reads LQKENI. Trimming stripped 1 base from V and 2 bases from J, with 11 bases between. CDR3 loop: CASSPRSGLNTGELFF. The CDR3 DNA sequence: TGTGCCAGCTCACCACGGTCAGGGCTAAACACCGGGGAGCTGTTTTTT.

This clonotype was seen only a few times. The chain uses TRBV20-1 and TRBJ2-1; D gene unclear. The CDR3 contains 15 residues. V was pared by 6 bases and J by 3 bases, with 18 bases between. The germline gives CDR1 DFQATT, CDR2 SNEGSKA (reference sequence). For the CDR3, the DNA is TGCAGTGCGAAGAGACCAGCTTCGAACTACAATGAGCAGTTCTTC. This encodes CSAKRPASNYNEQFF.

This clonotype was counted ten times or more. This chain joins TRBV4-3 and TRBJ2-5, with a tentative D call TRBD1 (6 bases). Germline loops: CDR1 LGHNA, CDR2 YSLEER. The CDR3 covers 15 residues. V was shortened by 0 bases and J by 5 bases, with 13 bases between the two germline ends. The CDR3 bases are TGCGCCAGCAGCCAAGACGGGACACTAGGGGAGACCCAGTACTTC. Translated: CASSQDGTLGETQYF.

The chain is built from TRBV5-1 and TRBJ2-1, with a tentative D call TRBD1 (6 bases). Germline loops: CDR1 SGHRS, CDR2 YFSETQ. Trimming took 4 bases from V and 2 from J, leaving 16 bases between them. This CDR3 is 16 amino acids long. The DNA of the CDR3 is TGCGCCAGCAGCCCTTCGGAGCAGGGGCCCTACAATGAGCAGTTCTTC. As protein: CASSPSEQGPYNEQFF. The complete variable domain, with remaining parts taken from reference TRBV5-1 and TRBJ2-1, reads KAGVTQTPRYLIKTRGQQVTLSCSPISGHRSVSWYQQTPGQGLQFLFEYFSETQRNKGNFPGRFSGRQFSNSRSEMNVSTLELGDSALYLCASSPSEQGPYNEQFFGPGTRLTVL.

This chain joins TRBV12-3 or TRBV12-4 and TRBJ1-1; 10 bases are a match to TRBD1. The CDR3 totals 14 residues. V dropped 3 bases and J dropped 7; count of bases not matched to a gene: 5. The CDR3 reads CASSLTGGVGEAFF. CDR3 sequence (DNA): TGTGCCAGCAGTTTGACAGGGGGCGTCGGTGAAGCTTTCTTT.

The chain carries TRBV5-5 and TRBJ1-2; 7 nucleotides line up with TRBD1. The trim removed 0 bases at V and 3 bases at J, leaving 5 bases unmatched. The CDR3 contains 15 residues. In germline, CDR1 is SGHKS, CDR2 YYEKEE (reference sequence). The CDR3 bases are TGTGCCAGCAGCTTGGGGGCCAGGGGGGACTATGGCTACACCTTC. The encoded protein is CASSLGARGDYGYTF.

This clonotype was counted ten times or more. The V gene is TRBV9, the J gene TRBJ2-7, with D possibly being TRBD1 (6 bases). This CDR3 is built from 13 residues. The ends were cut back, 0 bases at V and 6 bases at J, with 10 bases in the middle. Germline V gives CDR1 SGDLS, CDR2 YYNGEE. The CDR3: CASSVDGTLEQYF. The CDR3 DNA sequence: TGTGCCAGCAGCGTAGATGGGACACTCGAGCAGTACTTC.

In its sample, this clonotype was seen a few times. This chain uses TRBV20-1 with TRBJ1-2; 10 bases fit TRBD1. Germline CDR1 and CDR2: DFQATT and SNEGSKA (reference sequence). CDR3 length: 13 amino acids. J was trimmed by 7 bases and V by 7 bases; bases with no gene match: 9. The CDR3 sequence: CSVRDRGRGGYTF. The CDR3 region has the DNA TGCAGTGTCAGGGACAGGGGTAGAGGTGGCTACACCTTC.

In this sample, this clonotype turned up many times. The gene calls are TRBV6-5 and TRBJ2-7; D gene ambiguous. The CDR3 sequence is 13 residues long. V was pared by 4 bases and J by 2 bases, with 9 bases between. Germline V gene data show CDR1 as MNHEY and CDR2 as SVGAGI. The CDR3 nucleotides read TGTGCCAGCAGTTCCCCGAAAACCTACGAGCAGTACTTC. Amino acids: CASSSPKTYEQYF.

This clonotype was detected many times. The V call is TRBV12-3 or TRBV12-4, the J call TRBJ2-1; D remains ambiguous. Trimming shortened V by 3 bases and J by 6 bases, and 12 bases separated the two germline ends. This CDR3 contains 14 residues. In DNA form, the CDR3 reads TGTGCCAGCAGTTTCTTCCCCAGCCTCAATGAGCAGTTCTTC. Protein product: CASSFFPSLNEQFF.

Many counts were recorded for this clonotype. The chain uses TRBV6-6 and TRBJ2-7, with D possibly TRBD2 on 6 matching bases. The V gene's germline CDR1 is MNHNY and CDR2 SVGAGI (reference sequence). V lost 7 bases and J 3 bases, leaving 13 bases between the germline ends. This CDR3 comprises 13 residues. In DNA, the CDR3 is TGTGCCAGCACCCCCGGGACTGACTACGAGCAGTACTTC. It encodes CASTPGTDYEQYF.

This clonotype was recorded at least ten times. The CDR3 sequence is CASSLTGDAGVEQFF. CDR3 in DNA: TGCGCCAGCAGCCTGACAGGGGACGCCGGGGTGGAGCAGTTCTTC. The chain links TRBV5-1 to TRBJ2-1; 8 bases match TRBD1. Unmatched junction bases numbered 13, after V lost 4 bases and J lost 10 bases. The CDR3 consists of 15 residues. Germline V lookup: CDR1 SGHRS, CDR2 YFSETQ.

This clonotype was observed many times. At one of its ends the junction is not consistent with the germline gene, which may arise from a read error. The chain has TRBV7-7 and TRBJ2-1; a possible D gene is TRBD2 (6 bases). This CDR3 contains 15 residues. Germline CDR1 SSHAT, CDR2 FNYEAQ (reference sequence). The CDR3 coding sequence is TGTGCTAGCAGCTTTCAGACTAGTGGTTCAGGCGAGCAGTTCTTC. Translating it yields CASSFQTSGSGEQFF.

The genes are TRBV6-2 or TRBV6-3 and TRBJ1-1, with a tentative D call TRBD1 (6 bases). Germline assignment: CDR1 MNHEY and CDR2 SVGEGT. CDR3 length equals 15 residues. V lost 5 bases and J lost 2, with 15 bases in between. As DNA, the CDR3 is TGTGCCAGCAGTCCTTTCCGACAGGCCAACACTGAAGCTTTCTTT. Encoded protein: CASSPFRQANTEAFF.

This clonotype was seen ten or more times. The chain recombines TRBV7-2 with TRBJ2-3; 8 bases fit TRBD1. Germline assignment: CDR1 SGHTA and CDR2 FQGNSA. J was trimmed by 2 bases and V by 5 bases; bases with no gene match: 6. The CDR3 loop spans 15 amino acids. This CDR3 is CASSVDRGSTDTQYF. In nucleotides, the CDR3 is TGTGCCAGCAGCGTAGACAGGGGTTCCACAGATACGCAGTATTTT.

This clonotype was detected ten times or more. V usage is TRBV5-1 and J usage is TRBJ1-2, with a possible D match to TRBD1 (5 bases). The length of the CDR3 is 14 residues. The V end lost 4 bases, the J end lost 4 bases, and 14 bases lay between the germline ends. Germline V CDR1 and CDR2: SGHRS, YFSETQ. CDR3: CASSPGGVLYGYTF. CDR3 in DNA: TGCGCCAGCAGCCCCGGAGGGGTACTCTATGGCTACACCTTC. The complete variable domain, with remaining parts taken from reference TRBV5-1 and TRBJ1-2, reads KAGVTQTPRYLIKTRGQQVTLSCSPISGHRSVSWYQQTPGQGLQFLFEYFSETQRNKGNFPGRFSGRQFSNSRSEMNVSTLELGDSALYLCASSPGGVLYGYTFGSGTRLTVV.

V usage is TRBV20-1 and J usage is TRBJ2-7; 9 bases match TRBD1. Germline V gene data show CDR1 as DFQATT and CDR2 as SNEGSKA (reference sequence). J gave up 6 bases and V 6 bases, and 3 bases lay outside the gene matches. The CDR3 is 11 amino acids. The CDR3 sequence is CSADRGVEQYF. The CDR3 nucleotides read TGCAGTGCCGACAGGGGGGTCGAGCAGTACTTC.